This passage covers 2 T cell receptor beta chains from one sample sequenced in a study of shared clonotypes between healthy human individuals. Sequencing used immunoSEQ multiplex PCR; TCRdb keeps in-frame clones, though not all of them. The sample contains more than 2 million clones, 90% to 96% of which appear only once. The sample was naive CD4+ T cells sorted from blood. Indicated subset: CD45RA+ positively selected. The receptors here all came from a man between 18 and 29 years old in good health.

The CDR3 here is CASSLGGSGSVSIQYF. CDR3 nucleotide sequence: TGTGCCAGCAGCTTGGGAGGTAGCGGGAGTGTGAGCATTCAGTACTTC. The V call is TRBV5-4, the J call TRBJ2-4; the match to TRBD2 covers 9 bases. There are 16 residues in the CDR3. J was trimmed by 9 bases and V by 0 bases; bases with no gene match: 10. CDR1 SGHNT and CDR2 YYREEE come from the germline V gene (reference sequence).

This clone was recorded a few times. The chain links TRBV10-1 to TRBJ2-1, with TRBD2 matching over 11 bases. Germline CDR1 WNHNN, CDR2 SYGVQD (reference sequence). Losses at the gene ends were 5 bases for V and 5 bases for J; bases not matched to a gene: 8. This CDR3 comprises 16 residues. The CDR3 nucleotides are TGCGCCAGCAGTAGAACTAGCGGGAGCGGCCACAATGAGCAGTTCTTC. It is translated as CASSRTSGSGHNEQFF.